Given below is one TCR beta chain in context. The antigen is undetermined. The sample belongs to a study of cytomegalovirus exposure and HLA in healthy donors. Regarding the study as a whole: Sequences of the TCR beta chain were said to predict the HLA-A and HLA-B alleles of most subjects accurately.

It was with 60 Vbeta and 13 Jbeta primers that the PCR ran. Measured with immunoSEQ multiplex PCR; TCRdb has only the in-frame clones, and not every one. The table includes around 150,000 clones, 55% to 80% detected once. The germline CDR1 and CDR2 sequences are LNHDA and SQIVND (reference sequence). V was clipped by 8 bases and J by 3 bases, with 14 bases between them. CDR3 length equals 13 residues. This receptor was identified in a woman between 18 and 29 years old in good health and CMV-seropositive. The rearrangement joins TRBV19 to TRBJ2-7, with a possible D match to TRBD1 (6 bases). The sample was PBMCs. CDR3 DNA sequence: TGTGCCAGTTCATACAGGGTTCTCTACGAGCAGTACTTC. The encoded protein is CASSYRVLYEQYF.